This T cell receptor (beta chain) came from a study of siplizumab effects on memory and regulatory T cells. The CDR3 contains 15 residues. With 3 bases removed from V and 5 bases from J, the gap between germline ends came to 14 bases. Germline CDR1 and CDR2: MNHEY and SVGAGI. Only in-frame clones appear in the TCRdb table, and some are missing; sequencing was by immunoSEQ multiplex PCR. The sample lists about 110,000 clones; about 91% were seen once. Sequenced: Tregs sorted from blood. The chain joins TRBV6-5 to TRBJ1-5; the D gene is possibly TRBD1 (5 bases). The origin of this receptor is a human donor in good health. The CDR3 region has the DNA TGTGCCAGCAGTTATTCCGGGACCGTTGATCAGCCCCAGCATTTT. Translating gives CASSYSGTVDQPQHF.